These 10 T cell receptor beta chains were all obtained from the same sample, sequenced in a study of T cell responses to AZD1222 COVID-19 vaccine. Method: immunoSEQ multiplex PCR; TCRdb's copy keeps in-frame clones and lacks some. The sample shows 150,000 to 200,000 clones, under 95% of them seen only once. The material sequenced was peripheral blood, taken 28 days after the second AZD1222 dose. The receptors come from an adult who received the AZD1222 COVID-19 vaccine.

The chain couples TRBV19 to TRBJ1-4; perhaps TRBD1 as D (6 bases). This CDR3 contains 14 residues. The germline V gene has CDR1 LNHDA and CDR2 SQIVND (reference sequence). V lost 8 bases to trimming and J lost 8 bases, with 18 bases between them. CDR3 DNA sequence: TGTGCCAGTTCCAAGGGGGGGGCTGGGGAAAAACTGTTTTTT. This codes for CASSKGGAGEKLFF.

This sequence joins TRBV6-6 and TRBJ1-5, with D hard to call. The V end lost 5 bases, the J end lost 6 bases, and 11 bases lay between the germline ends. This CDR3 has 13 amino acids. Germline values: CDR1 MNHNY, CDR2 SVGAGI (reference sequence). The CDR3 coding sequence is TGTGCCAGCAGTAATACCCGGAGTCAGCCCCAGCATTTT. Translation: CASSNTRSQPQHF.

The chain employs TRBV19 and TRBJ1-4; D remains ambiguous. The V gene's germline CDR1 is LNHDA and CDR2 SQIVND (reference sequence). V was pared by 6 bases and J by 6 bases, with 11 bases between. The CDR3 is made up of 13 amino acids. The CDR3 spells CASRGVSYEKLFF. The CDR3 region has the DNA TGTGCCAGTAGGGGAGTCTCCTATGAAAAACTGTTTTTT. Variable domain in full (rest from reference TRBV19 and TRBJ1-4): DGGITQSPKYLFRKEGQNVTLSCEQNLNHDAMYWYRQDPGQGLRLIYYSQIVNDFQKGDIAEGYSVSREKKESFPLTVTSAQKNPTAFYLCASRGVSYEKLFFGSGTQLSVL.

The chain links TRBV27 to TRBJ1-6; D remains ambiguous. Trimming took off 0 bases at V and 9 bases at J, with 18 bases between the two ends. This CDR3 has 17 amino acids. Germline V lookup: CDR1 MNHEY, CDR2 SMNVEV (reference sequence). The DNA of the CDR3 is TGTGCCAGCAGTTTATCCAACCAATTTGACTCATCTTCACCCCTCCACTTT. This encodes CASSLSNQFDSSSPLHF.

This clone was picked up one time. CDR3 sequence reads: CASSLRGGFTNYGYTF. The CDR3 nucleotides read TGTGCCAGCAGTTTAAGGGGTGGGTTTACTAACTATGGCTACACCTTC. This chain links TRBV27 with TRBJ1-2; possible D gene TRBD1, 5 bases. From germline, CDR1 is MNHEY and CDR2 SMNVEV (reference sequence). CDR3 length: 16 residues. Trimming took off 2 bases at V and 0 bases at J, with 13 bases between the two ends.

V is TRBV18 and J is TRBJ2-5; D unresolved. Germline V gene lookup returns CDR1 KGHSH and CDR2 LQKENI. The CDR3 loop spans 11 amino acids. Trimming left V 5 bases short and J 5 bases short, with 6 bases between. In DNA, the CDR3 is TGTGCCAGCTCATCTCGGGAGACCCAGTACTTC. This codes for CASSSRETQYF.

The chain recombines TRBV5-1 with TRBJ1-2; the match to TRBD1 covers 8 bases. Germline-derived CDR1 and CDR2 are SGHRS and YFSETQ. This CDR3 has 17 amino acids. J gave up 5 bases and V 0 bases, and 12 bases lay outside the gene matches. The CDR3 region has the DNA TGCGCCAGCAGCTTGGAACCGGCGGACAGGGATACGTATGGCTACACCTTC. Encoded protein: CASSLEPADRDTYGYTF.

V and J are TRBV12-3 or TRBV12-4 and TRBJ2-3; D might be TRBD2 (5 bases). CDR3 length: 12 amino acids. The V and J ends lost 5 bases and 5 bases respectively, with 8 bases between them. In DNA form, the CDR3 reads TGTGCCAGCAGTGTCCGGGGAGATACGCAGTATTTT. Amino acids: CASSVRGDTQYF.

The rearrangement joins TRBV27 to TRBJ1-2, with D uncertain. The CDR3 is 15 amino acids. Germline-derived CDR1 and CDR2 are MNHEY and SMNVEV (reference sequence). V lost 7 bases and J 1 base, leaving 16 bases between the germline ends. This CDR3 is CASTETSGRNYGYTF. The CDR3, as DNA: TGTGCCAGCACCGAAACGAGCGGACGTAACTATGGCTACACCTTC.

The CDR3 nucleotides read TGTGCCAGCAGCTCTTCCTCGGACATACGTTTCACTGAAGCTTTCTTT. It translates to CASSSSSDIRFTEAFF. The V gene is TRBV27, the J gene TRBJ1-1; D may be TRBD1 (5 bases). Per germline, CDR1 MNHEY and CDR2 SMNVEV (reference sequence). CDR3 length: 16 residues. Trimming removed 6 bases at V and 4 bases at J, with 21 bases between.